This T cell receptor (beta chain) was captured by sequencing in a study of monozygotic twins with inflammatory bowel disease. This CDR3 comprises 15 residues. CDR1 is LGHNA, CDR2 YSLEER, per germline. Details on this clonotype: The target antigen is unknown.

UMIs incorporating a 6-nucleotide sample barcode were appended by means of template switching. TCRdb reprocessed the 5' RACE reads, keeping one entry per CDR3 protein, no DNA. The repertoire table contains about 150,000 distinct CDR3 sequences. Study-wide findings and caveats: Results did not support any single strong IBD-associated signal or clonotype. Diversity of TCRbeta measured by inverse Simpson was lower in IBD patients than in healthy co-twins.

Isolation of total RNA was performed on whole blood, with no prior T cell sorting. V is TRBV4-3 and J is TRBJ2-3; TCRdb reports TRBD1, a call that lacks DNA to check it against. This TCR was sampled from a human donor with ulcerative colitis or Crohn's disease, or a healthy co-twin of an affected twin (not recorded which). Sequencing was done on a sample of blood. CDR3 sequence: CASSQGTGGTDTQYF.